This T cell receptor beta chain was sequenced during a study of blood T cell repertoires in COVID-19. Study in general: Nucleic acid was either cDNA or gDNA, and it came from T cells, B-cell-depleted T cells, or PBMCs.

After removal of 2 bases from V and 3 bases from J, the junction contained 4 bases not matched to a gene. The CDR3 sequence is 15 residues long. Germline CDR1 is WSHSY and CDR2 is SAAADI. TCRdb's table, derived via immunoSEQ multiplex PCR, lists solely in-frame clones and lacks some. The table includes over 150,000 clones, over 75% detected once. The sequencing input was PBMCs or T cells enriched from blood (not recorded which). The TCR was taken from a woman between 50 and 59 years old who had recovered from COVID-19. The gene calls are TRBV10-2 and TRBJ2-1, with 7 bases fitting TRBD1. In DNA, the CDR3 is TGCGCCAGCAGTGAGAGACAGGGCCTCTACAATGAGCAGTTCTTC. It encodes CASSERQGLYNEQFF.